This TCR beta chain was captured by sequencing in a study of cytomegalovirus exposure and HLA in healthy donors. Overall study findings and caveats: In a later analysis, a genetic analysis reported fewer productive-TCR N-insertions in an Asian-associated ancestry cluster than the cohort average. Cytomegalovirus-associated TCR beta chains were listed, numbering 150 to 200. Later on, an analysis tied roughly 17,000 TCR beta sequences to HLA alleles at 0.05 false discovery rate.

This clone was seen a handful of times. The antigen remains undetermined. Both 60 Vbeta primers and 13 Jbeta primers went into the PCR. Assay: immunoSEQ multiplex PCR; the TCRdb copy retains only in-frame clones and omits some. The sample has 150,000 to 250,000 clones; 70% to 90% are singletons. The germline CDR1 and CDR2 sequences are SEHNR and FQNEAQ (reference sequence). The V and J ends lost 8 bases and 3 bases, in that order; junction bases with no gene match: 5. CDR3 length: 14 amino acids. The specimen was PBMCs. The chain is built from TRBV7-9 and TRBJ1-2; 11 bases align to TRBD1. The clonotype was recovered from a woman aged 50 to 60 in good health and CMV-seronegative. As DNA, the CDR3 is TGTGCCAGCTCCCCGGGACAGGGGGACTATGGCTACACCTTC. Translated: CASSPGQGDYGYTF.